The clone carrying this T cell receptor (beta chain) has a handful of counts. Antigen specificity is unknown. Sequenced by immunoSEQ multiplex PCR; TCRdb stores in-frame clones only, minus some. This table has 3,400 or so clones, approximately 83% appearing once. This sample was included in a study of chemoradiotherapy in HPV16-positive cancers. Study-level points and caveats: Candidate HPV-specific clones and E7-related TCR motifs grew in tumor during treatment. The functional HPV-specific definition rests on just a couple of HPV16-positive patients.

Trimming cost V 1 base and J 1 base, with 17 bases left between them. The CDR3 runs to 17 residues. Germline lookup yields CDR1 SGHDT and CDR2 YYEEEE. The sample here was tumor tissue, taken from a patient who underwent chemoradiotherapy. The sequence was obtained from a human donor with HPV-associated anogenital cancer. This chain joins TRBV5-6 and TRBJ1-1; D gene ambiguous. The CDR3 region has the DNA TGTGCCAGCAGCTTGAGACGAGGAAGAGCAGCGAACACTGAAGCTTTCTTT. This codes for CASSLRRGRAANTEAFF.